The 23 T cell receptor beta chains given below trace back to one sample, sequenced in a study of cytomegalovirus exposure and HLA in healthy donors. Primers: 60 Vbeta forward and 13 Jbeta reverse. TCRdb keeps only in-frame clones here, not all; method: immunoSEQ multiplex PCR. The sample records tens of thousands of clones, roughly 76% being singletons. The sample consisted of PBMCs. Receptors originate from a man aged 55 to 70 in good health and CMV-seropositive.

This CDR3 is CASSLDPRIAYSEQYF. The DNA of the CDR3 is TGTGCCAGCAGCTTAGACCCCCGTATAGCCTACTCCGAGCAGTACTTC. This chain connects TRBV7-2 to TRBJ2-7; the D is unclear. The germline V and J ends were trimmed by 1 base and 6 bases, with 19 bases remaining between them. Per germline, CDR1 SGHTA and CDR2 FQGNSA. The CDR3 spans 16 residues.

This clone was seen a handful of times. The chain combines TRBV10-2 with TRBJ2-2, with D possibly TRBD1 on 6 matching bases. V gave up 5 bases and J gave up 2 bases, with 15 bases separating them. The CDR3 loop spans 16 amino acids. Germline V gene lookup returns CDR1 WSHSY and CDR2 SAAADI. The chain's CDR3 is CASSPTDRLNTGELFF. Written as DNA, the CDR3 is TGCGCCAGCAGTCCTACTGACAGGCTTAACACCGGGGAGCTGTTTTTT.

This chain connects TRBV4-2 to TRBJ2-3, with 12 nucleotides matching TRBD2. Germline CDR1 reads LGHNA; CDR2 reads YNFKEQ. V dropped 1 base and J dropped 4; count of bases not matched to a gene: 6. CDR3 length: 17 residues. CDR3 loop: CASSQAATSGGADTQYF. Written as DNA, the CDR3 is TGTGCCAGCAGCCAAGCCGCGACTAGCGGGGGTGCAGATACGCAGTATTTT.

As DNA, the CDR3 is TGTGCCAGCAGTGTAGCGGGAGGGATTAATGAGCAGTTCTTC. Translating gives CASSVAGGINEQFF. This chain links TRBV7-2 with TRBJ2-1, with 11 bases matching TRBD2. The CDR3 contains 14 residues. Germline CDR1 SGHTA, CDR2 FQGNSA. V was clipped by 6 bases and J by 7 bases; unmatched bases: 5. The complete variable domain, with remaining parts taken from reference TRBV7-2 and TRBJ2-1, reads GAGVSQSPSNKVTEKGKDVELRCDPISGHTALYWYRQSLGQGLEFLIYFQGNSAPDKSGLPSDRFSAERTGGSVSTLTIQRTQQEDSAVYLCASSVAGGINEQFFGPGTRLTVL.

This clone is a singleton in its sample. This chain uses TRBV7-2 with TRBJ2-3; 9 bases are a match to TRBD1. CDR3 size: 15 residues. Germline trimming cut 5 bases from V and 8 bases from J; bases unmatched to any gene: 11. Germline loops: CDR1 SGHTA, CDR2 FQGNSA. The CDR3: CASSRRTGAQGTQYF. DNA for the CDR3: TGTGCCAGCAGCCGACGGACAGGGGCTCAGGGTACGCAGTATTTT.

This rearrangement joins TRBV6-5 to TRBJ2-2; D is ambiguous. This CDR3 contains 13 residues. CDR1 and CDR2 from the germline V gene are MNHEY and SVGAGI. Trimming took off 7 bases at V and 1 base at J, with 7 bases between the two ends. The DNA for the CDR3 is TGTGCCAGCATCCAGGAGAACACCGGGGAGCTGTTTTTT. This gives the protein CASIQENTGELFF.

Notes on this clone: The sample carries other DNA sequences with the same CDR3. The rearrangement links TRBV6-5 to TRBJ2-5, with D possibly TRBD1 on 5 matching bases. Per the germline V gene, CDR1 is MNHEY and CDR2 is SVGAGI. V was pared by 5 bases and J by 5 bases, with 15 bases between. This CDR3 spans 14 amino acids. CDR3 loop: CASSRTLKKETQYF. Here the CDR3 DNA reads TGTGCCAGCAGTCGGACACTGAAGAAGGAGACCCAGTACTTC.

Only one count was recorded for this clone. The chain couples TRBV19 to TRBJ1-1; D gene ambiguous. The germline V and J ends were trimmed by 3 bases and 1 base, with 12 bases remaining between them. Germline values: CDR1 LNHDA, CDR2 SQIVND (reference sequence). The CDR3 length is 15 residues. The CDR3 DNA follows: TGTGCCAGTAGTATGCGTGCTCGGGGGAACACTGAAGCTTTCTTT. Amino acid sequence: CASSMRARGNTEAFF.

This clone was seen a few times. V gene TRBV7-8 combines with J gene TRBJ1-1; D is undetermined. The CDR3 consists of 11 residues. Germline lookup yields CDR1 SGHVS and CDR2 FQNEAQ. Trimming stripped 5 bases from V and 10 bases from J, with 11 bases between. This CDR3 is CASSQQSGAFF. In DNA, the CDR3 is TGTGCCAGCAGCCAGCAGTCGGGAGCTTTCTTT.

The genes are TRBV2 and TRBJ2-1; no reliable D call. The CDR3 is 13 amino acids. The V and J ends lost 8 bases and 7 bases respectively, with 15 bases between them. The germline CDR1 and CDR2 sequences are SNHLY and FYNNEI. CDR3 in amino acids: CASFGPSRNEQFF. The CDR3 nucleotides read TGTGCCAGCTTTGGTCCGTCCCGGAATGAGCAGTTCTTC.

The chain is built from TRBV7-9 and TRBJ2-7; D perhaps matches TRBD2 (5 bases). The CDR3 loop spans 12 amino acids. Between the trimmed V and J ends, which lost 3 bases and 6 bases, there was a span of 9 bases. Per germline, CDR1 SEHNR and CDR2 FQNEAQ (reference sequence). CDR3 amino acids: CASSLRAGEQYF. DNA for the CDR3: TGTGCCAGCAGCTTGAGGGCCGGCGAGCAGTACTTC.

The gene calls are TRBV11-3 and TRBJ2-7; D is possibly TRBD2 (6 bases). The germline V gene encodes CDR1 SGHNT and CDR2 YENEEA. This CDR3 is built from 14 residues. Trimming cost V 3 bases and J 3 bases, with 12 bases left between them. CDR3 coding DNA: TGTGCCAGCAGCTTTACCGGGGGAAACTACGAGCAGTACTTC. Translated: CASSFTGGNYEQYF.

This clone was seen more than once but under ten times. With a far larger clone one base away, a read error is the likely cause. In nucleotides, the CDR3 is TGTGCCAGCAGCCCGGACGGGATTAACACTGAAGCTTTCTTT. Protein product: CASSPDGINTEAFF. This rearrangement joins TRBV7-8 to TRBJ1-1, with D hard to call. The V gene lost 5 bases and the J gene lost 2 bases, with 12 bases spanning the gap. Germline V gives CDR1 SGHVS, CDR2 FQNEAQ. The CDR3 runs 14 residues. Using reference TRBV7-8 and TRBJ1-1 for the parts outside the CDR3, the full variable domain is GAGVSQSPRYKVAKRGQDVALRCDPISGHVSLFWYQQALGQGPEFLTYFQNEAQLDKSGLPSDRFFAERPEGSVSTLKIQRTQQEDSAVYLCASSPDGINTEAFFGQGTRLTVV.

This chain uses TRBV4-1 with TRBJ2-5; 11 positions agree with TRBD2. The CDR3 runs 18 residues. J lost 0 bases, V lost 2 bases, and 8 bases had no gene match. Germline V gene data show CDR1 as MGHRA and CDR2 as YSYEKL. The chain's CDR3 is CASSQTLAGGTYQETQYF. CDR3 nucleotide sequence: TGCGCCAGCAGCCAAACGCTAGCGGGGGGAACCTACCAAGAGACCCAGTACTTC.

The chain uses TRBV4-1 and TRBJ2-3; D remains unclear. From germline, CDR1 is MGHRA and CDR2 YSYEKL. V was shortened by 4 bases and J by 14 bases, with 28 bases between the two germline ends. CDR3 length: 16 residues. The CDR3 region has the DNA TGCGCCAGCAGCCGCTCAAGTATACGCGGTCCTTCTTCCCCGTATTTT. It yields the protein CASSRSSIRGPSSPYF.

The rearrangement uses TRBV7-9 and TRBJ2-1, with TRBD2 matching 7 bases. Germline V gene data show CDR1 as SEHNR and CDR2 as FQNEAQ (reference sequence). V lost 1 base, J lost 7 bases, and 16 bases stayed unmatched. The CDR3 has 18 residues. Here the CDR3 reads CASSLERSLSGMGNEQFF. CDR3 in DNA: TGTGCCAGCAGCTTAGAGCGGTCACTCAGCGGGATGGGTAATGAGCAGTTCTTC.

The V call is TRBV19, the J call TRBJ2-5; 8 nucleotides align to TRBD1. V lost 2 bases, J lost 0 bases, and 5 bases stayed unmatched. The CDR3 loop spans 16 amino acids. Germline V gene sequence: CDR1 LNHDA, CDR2 SQIVND (reference sequence). The CDR3 loop reads CASSIRDRGDQETQYF. The CDR3 coding sequence is TGTGCCAGTAGTATACGCGACAGGGGCGACCAAGAGACCCAGTACTTC.

The genes are TRBV19 and TRBJ1-2; D is ambiguous. The CDR3 sequence is 15 residues long. V lost 3 bases, J lost 3 bases, and 14 bases lay in between. Germline assignment: CDR1 LNHDA and CDR2 SQIVND (reference sequence). This CDR3 is CASSMAVISYYGYTF. The CDR3 coding sequence is TGTGCCAGTAGTATGGCAGTCATTTCATACTATGGCTACACCTTC.

The gene calls are TRBV11-3 and TRBJ2-7; D is possibly TRBD1 (6 bases). CDR3 length equals 13 residues. Per germline, CDR1 SGHNT and CDR2 YENEEA. Deletions cut 1 base from V and 7 bases from J, with 11 bases between. CDR3 DNA: TGTGCCAGCAGCTTAGCCCCCAGGGGAGAGCAGTACTTC. Translating gives CASSLAPRGEQYF.

The chain carries TRBV5-4 and TRBJ2-1; D unresolved. The CDR3 covers 15 residues. The germline CDR1 and CDR2 sequences are SGHNT and YYREEE (reference sequence). The V gene lost 0 bases and the J gene lost 7 bases, with 14 bases spanning the gap. CDR3 amino acids: CASSLVLVETNEQFF. The CDR3 nucleotides are TGTGCCAGCAGCTTGGTTCTAGTGGAGACGAATGAGCAGTTCTTC.

This chain uses TRBV11-2 with TRBJ1-1; a weak D match, TRBD1 (5 bases). Germline V gene data show CDR1 as SGHAT and CDR2 as FQNNGV. Trimming left V 5 bases short and J 0 bases short, with 10 bases between. The CDR3 extends over 14 amino acids. CDR3 residues: CASSLGPMNTEAFF. The CDR3, as DNA: TGTGCCAGCAGCCTGGGGCCTATGAACACTGAAGCTTTCTTT.

The CDR3 here is CASSDESDTQYF. The CDR3 bases are TGCGCCAGCAGTGATGAGTCAGATACGCAGTATTTT. V is TRBV10-1 and J is TRBJ2-3; D is ambiguous. CDR3 length: 12 residues. CDR1 and CDR2 from the germline V gene are WNHNN and SYGVQD (reference sequence). Trimming removed 3 bases from V and 4 bases from J, with 5 bases in between.

The rearrangement links TRBV6-5 to TRBJ1-1, with 8 bases matching TRBD1. V shed 9 bases and J 3 bases; nucleotides not matched to a gene: 6. The CDR3 totals 13 residues. CDR1 is MNHEY, CDR2 SVGAGI, per germline. CDR3 amino acids: CASTRGLDTEAFF. The CDR3 DNA is TGTGCCAGTACCAGGGGGCTCGACACTGAAGCTTTCTTT.